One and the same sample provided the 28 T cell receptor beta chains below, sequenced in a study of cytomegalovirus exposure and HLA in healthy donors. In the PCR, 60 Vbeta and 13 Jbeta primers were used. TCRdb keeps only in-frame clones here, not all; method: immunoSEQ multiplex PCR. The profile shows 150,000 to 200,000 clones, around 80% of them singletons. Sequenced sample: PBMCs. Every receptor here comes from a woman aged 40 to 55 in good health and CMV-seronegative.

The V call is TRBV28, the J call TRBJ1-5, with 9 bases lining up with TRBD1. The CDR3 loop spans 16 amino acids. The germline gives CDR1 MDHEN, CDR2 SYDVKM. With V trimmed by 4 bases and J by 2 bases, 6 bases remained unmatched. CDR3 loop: CASSWTGQGGNQPQHF. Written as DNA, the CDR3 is TGTGCCAGCAGTTGGACGGGACAGGGCGGCAATCAGCCCCAGCATTTT.

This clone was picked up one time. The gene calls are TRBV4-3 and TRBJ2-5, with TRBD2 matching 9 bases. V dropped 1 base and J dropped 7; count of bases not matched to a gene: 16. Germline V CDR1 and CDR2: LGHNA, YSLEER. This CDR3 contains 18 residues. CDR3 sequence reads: CASSQGTAGGAPRLTQYF. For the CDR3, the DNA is TGCGCCAGCAGCCAAGGAACAGCGGGGGGTGCCCCCCGGTTGACCCAGTACTTC.

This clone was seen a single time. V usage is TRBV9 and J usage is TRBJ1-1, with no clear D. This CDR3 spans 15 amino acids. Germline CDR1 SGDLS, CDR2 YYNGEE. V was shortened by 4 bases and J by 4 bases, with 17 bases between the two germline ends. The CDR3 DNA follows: TGTGCCAGCAGCACACTGGATACTATGGCCACTGAAGCTTTCTTT. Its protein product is CASSTLDTMATEAFF.

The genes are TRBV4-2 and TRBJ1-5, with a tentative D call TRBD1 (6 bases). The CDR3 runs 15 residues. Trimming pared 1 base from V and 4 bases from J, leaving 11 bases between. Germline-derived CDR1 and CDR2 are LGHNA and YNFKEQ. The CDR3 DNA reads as TGTGCCAGCAGCCAAGGTCAACAGGGAAATCAGCCCCAGCATTTT. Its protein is CASSQGQQGNQPQHF.

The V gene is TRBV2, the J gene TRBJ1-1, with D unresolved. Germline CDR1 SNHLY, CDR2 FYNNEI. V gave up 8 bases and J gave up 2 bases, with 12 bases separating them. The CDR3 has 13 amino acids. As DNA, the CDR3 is TGTGCCAGCCCCTACGAGGCTAACACTGAAGCTTTCTTT. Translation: CASPYEANTEAFF.

CDR3 coding DNA: TGCAGCGTTGGCCATTCGCAGGGGGTTTATAATTCACCCCTCCACTTT. It translates to CSVGHSQGVYNSPLHF. The chain has TRBV29-1 and TRBJ1-6, with TRBD1 matching 7 bases. The CDR3 extends over 16 amino acids. After removal of 4 bases from V and 4 bases from J, the junction contained 10 bases not matched to a gene. The germline V gene encodes CDR1 SQVTM and CDR2 ANQGSEA.

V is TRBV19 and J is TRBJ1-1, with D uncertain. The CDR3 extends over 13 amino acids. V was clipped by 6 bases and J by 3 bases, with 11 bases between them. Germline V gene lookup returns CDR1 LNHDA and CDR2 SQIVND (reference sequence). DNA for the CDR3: TGTGCCAGTAGCCCGAGAGTTGACACTGAAGCTTTCTTT. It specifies CASSPRVDTEAFF.

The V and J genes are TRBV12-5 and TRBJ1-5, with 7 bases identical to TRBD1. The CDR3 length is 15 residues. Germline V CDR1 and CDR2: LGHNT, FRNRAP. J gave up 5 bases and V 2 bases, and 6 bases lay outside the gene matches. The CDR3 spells CASGLPTGAHQPQHF. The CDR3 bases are TGTGCTAGTGGTTTGCCTACAGGGGCTCATCAGCCCCAGCATTTT.

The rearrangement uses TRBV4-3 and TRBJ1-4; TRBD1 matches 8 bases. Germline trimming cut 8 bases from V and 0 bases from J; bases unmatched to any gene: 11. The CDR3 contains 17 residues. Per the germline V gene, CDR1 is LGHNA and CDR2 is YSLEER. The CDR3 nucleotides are TGCGCCAGCCCGACCCCGGGACAGGATTCAACTAATGAAAAACTGTTTTTT. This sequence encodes CASPTPGQDSTNEKLFF.

CDR3: CASSVTGGAEQYF. In DNA, the CDR3 is TGTGCCAGCAGCGTGACAGGGGGCGCCGAGCAGTACTTC. The chain uses TRBV9 and TRBJ2-7, with 10 bases identical to TRBD1. CDR1 is SGDLS and CDR2 is YYNGEE in the germline V gene. V trimming: 2 bases; J trimming: 6 bases; junction bases outside the gene matches: 2. This CDR3 is built from 13 residues.

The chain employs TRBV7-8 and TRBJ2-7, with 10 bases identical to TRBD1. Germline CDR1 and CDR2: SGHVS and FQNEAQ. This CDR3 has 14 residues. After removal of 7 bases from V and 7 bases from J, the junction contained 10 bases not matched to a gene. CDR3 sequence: CASKPGQGRREQYF. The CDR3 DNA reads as TGTGCCAGCAAGCCGGGACAGGGGAGGCGGGAGCAGTACTTC.

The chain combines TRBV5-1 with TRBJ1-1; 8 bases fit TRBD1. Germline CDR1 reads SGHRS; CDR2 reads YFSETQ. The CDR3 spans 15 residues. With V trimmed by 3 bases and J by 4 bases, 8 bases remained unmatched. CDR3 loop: CASSSRAGGSTEAFF. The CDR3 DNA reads TGCGCCAGCAGCTCTAGGGCAGGGGGCAGCACTGAAGCTTTCTTT.

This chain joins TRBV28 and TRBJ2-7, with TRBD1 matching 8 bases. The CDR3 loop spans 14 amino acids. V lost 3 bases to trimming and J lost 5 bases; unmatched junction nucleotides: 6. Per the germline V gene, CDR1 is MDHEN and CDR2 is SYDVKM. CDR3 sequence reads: CASSFHRGINEQYF. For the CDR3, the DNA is TGTGCCAGCAGTTTCCACAGGGGGATTAACGAGCAGTACTTC.

The CDR3 protein is CASRAGTRVYNEQFF. The CDR3 region has the DNA TGTGCCTCTCGAGCCGGGACTAGGGTTTACAATGAGCAGTTCTTC. The chain combines TRBV10-3 with TRBJ2-1, with TRBD2 matching 8 bases. Germline loops: CDR1 ENHRY, CDR2 SYGVKD. V was clipped by 11 bases and J by 4 bases; unmatched bases: 13. This CDR3 is 15 amino acids long.

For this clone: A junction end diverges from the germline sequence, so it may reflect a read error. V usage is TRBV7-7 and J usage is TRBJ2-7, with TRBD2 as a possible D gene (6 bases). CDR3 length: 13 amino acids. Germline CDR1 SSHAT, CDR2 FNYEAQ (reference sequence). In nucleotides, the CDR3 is TGTGCTAGCAGCTTATCCGGGAGTTACGAGCAGTACTTC. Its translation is CASSLSGSYEQYF. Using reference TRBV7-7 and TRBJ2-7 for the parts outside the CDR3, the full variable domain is GAGVSQSPRYKVTKRGQDVTLRCDPISSHATLYWYQQALGQGPEFLTYFNYEAQPDKSGLPSDRFSAERPEGSISTLTIQRTEQRDSAMYRCASSLSGSYEQYFGPGTRLTVT.

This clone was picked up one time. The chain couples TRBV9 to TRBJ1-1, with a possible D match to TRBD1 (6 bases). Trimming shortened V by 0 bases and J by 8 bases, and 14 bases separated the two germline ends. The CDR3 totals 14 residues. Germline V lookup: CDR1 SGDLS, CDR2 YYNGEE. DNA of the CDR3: TGTGCCAGCAGCGTAGGGCCACACAGGGACGAAGCTTTCTTT. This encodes CASSVGPHRDEAFF.

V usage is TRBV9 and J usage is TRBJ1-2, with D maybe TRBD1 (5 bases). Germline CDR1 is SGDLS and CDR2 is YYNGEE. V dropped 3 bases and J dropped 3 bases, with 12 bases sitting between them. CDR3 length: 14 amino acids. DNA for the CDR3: TGTGCCAGCAGCGAAATAGGGGCTGACTATGGCTACACCTTC. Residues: CASSEIGADYGYTF.

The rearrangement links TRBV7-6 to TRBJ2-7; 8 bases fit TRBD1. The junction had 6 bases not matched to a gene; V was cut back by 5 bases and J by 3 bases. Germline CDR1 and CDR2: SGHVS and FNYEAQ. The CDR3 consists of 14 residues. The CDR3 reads CASSHKDRGYEQYF. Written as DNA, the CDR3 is TGTGCCAGCAGCCACAAAGACAGGGGCTACGAGCAGTACTTC. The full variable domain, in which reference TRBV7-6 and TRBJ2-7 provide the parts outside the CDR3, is GAGVSQSPRYKVTKRGQDVALRCDPISGHVSLYWYRQALGQGPEFLTYFNYEAQQDKSGLPNDRFSAERPEGSISTLTIQRTEQRDSAMYRCASSHKDRGYEQYFGPGTRLTVT.

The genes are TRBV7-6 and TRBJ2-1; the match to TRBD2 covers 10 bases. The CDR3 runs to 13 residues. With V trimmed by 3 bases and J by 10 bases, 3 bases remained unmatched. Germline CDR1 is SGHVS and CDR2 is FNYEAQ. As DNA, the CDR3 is TGTGCCAGCAGCTTGGAGCGGGGGGGGGAGCAGTTCTTC. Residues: CASSLERGGEQFF.

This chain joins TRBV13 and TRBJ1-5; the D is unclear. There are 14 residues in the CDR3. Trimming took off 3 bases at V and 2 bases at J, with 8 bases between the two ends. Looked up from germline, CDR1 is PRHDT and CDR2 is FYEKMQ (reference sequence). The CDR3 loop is CASSFGSGNQPQHF. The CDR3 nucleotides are TGTGCCAGCAGCTTCGGGTCCGGCAATCAGCCCCAGCATTTT. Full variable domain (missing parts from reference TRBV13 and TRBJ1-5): AAGVIQSPRHLIKEKRETATLKCYPIPRHDTVYWYQQGPGQDPQFLISFYEKMQSDKGSIPDRFSAQQFSDYHSELNMSSLELGDSALYFCASSFGSGNQPQHFGDGTRLSIL.

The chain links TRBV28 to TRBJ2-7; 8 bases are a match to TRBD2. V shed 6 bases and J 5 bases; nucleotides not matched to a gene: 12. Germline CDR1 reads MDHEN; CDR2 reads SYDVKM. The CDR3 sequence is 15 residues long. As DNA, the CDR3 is TGTGCCAGCAGGCCTGGCGGAGCGGGAGTTAACGAGCAGTACTTC. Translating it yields CASRPGGAGVNEQYF.

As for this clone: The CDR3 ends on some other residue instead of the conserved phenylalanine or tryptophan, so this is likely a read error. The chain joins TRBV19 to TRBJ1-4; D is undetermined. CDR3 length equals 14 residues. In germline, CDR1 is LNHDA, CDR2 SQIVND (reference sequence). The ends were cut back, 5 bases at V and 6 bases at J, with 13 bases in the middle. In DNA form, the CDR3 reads TGTGCCAGTAGTGATCGGGGTCCCGATGAAAAACTGTTTCTT. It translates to CASSDRGPDEKLFL.

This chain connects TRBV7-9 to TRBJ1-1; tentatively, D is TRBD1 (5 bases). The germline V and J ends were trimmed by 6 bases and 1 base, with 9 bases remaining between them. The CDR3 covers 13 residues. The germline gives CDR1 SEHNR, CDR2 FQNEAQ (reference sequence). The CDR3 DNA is TGTGCCAGCAGGGGGGGTGGGAACACTGAAGCTTTCTTT. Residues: CASRGGGNTEAFF. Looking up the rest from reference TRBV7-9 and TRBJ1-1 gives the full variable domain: DTGVSQNPRHKITKRGQNVTFRCDPISEHNRLYWYRQTLGQGPEFLTYFQNEAQLEKSRLLSDRFSAERPKGSFSTLEIQRTEQGDSAMYLCASRGGGNTEAFFGQGTRLTVV.

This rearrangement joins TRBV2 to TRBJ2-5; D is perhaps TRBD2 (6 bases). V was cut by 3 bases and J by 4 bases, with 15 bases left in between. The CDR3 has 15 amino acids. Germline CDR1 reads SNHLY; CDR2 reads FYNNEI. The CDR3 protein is CASSDDQVGGETQYF. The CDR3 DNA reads TGTGCCAGCAGTGACGATCAGGTGGGAGGAGAGACCCAGTACTTC.

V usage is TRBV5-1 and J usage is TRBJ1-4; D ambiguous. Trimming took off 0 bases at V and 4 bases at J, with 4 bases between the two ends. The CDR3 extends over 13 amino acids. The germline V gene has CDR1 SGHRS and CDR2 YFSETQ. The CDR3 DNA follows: TGCGCCAGCAGCTTGGACGGTAATGAAAAACTGTTTTTT. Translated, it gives CASSLDGNEKLFF.

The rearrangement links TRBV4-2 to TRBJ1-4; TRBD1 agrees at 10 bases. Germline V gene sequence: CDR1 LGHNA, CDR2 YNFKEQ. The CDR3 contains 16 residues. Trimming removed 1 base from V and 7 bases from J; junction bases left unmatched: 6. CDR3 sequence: CASSQVQDRGSEKLFF. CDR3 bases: TGTGCCAGCAGCCAAGTACAGGACAGGGGGAGTGAAAAACTGTTTTTT.

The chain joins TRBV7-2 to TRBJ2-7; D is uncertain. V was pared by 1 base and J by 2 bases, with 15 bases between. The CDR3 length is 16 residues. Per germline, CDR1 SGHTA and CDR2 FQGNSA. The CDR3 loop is CASSLGRGGSPYEQYF. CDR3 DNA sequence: TGTGCCAGCAGCTTAGGAAGAGGTGGCAGCCCCTACGAGCAGTACTTC.

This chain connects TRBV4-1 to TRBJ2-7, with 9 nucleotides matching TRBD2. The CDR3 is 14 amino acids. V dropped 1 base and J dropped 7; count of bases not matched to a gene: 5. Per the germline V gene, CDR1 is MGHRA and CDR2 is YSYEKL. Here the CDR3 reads CASSQGGGVREQYF. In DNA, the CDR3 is TGCGCCAGCAGCCAAGGCGGGGGGGTTCGAGAGCAGTACTTC.